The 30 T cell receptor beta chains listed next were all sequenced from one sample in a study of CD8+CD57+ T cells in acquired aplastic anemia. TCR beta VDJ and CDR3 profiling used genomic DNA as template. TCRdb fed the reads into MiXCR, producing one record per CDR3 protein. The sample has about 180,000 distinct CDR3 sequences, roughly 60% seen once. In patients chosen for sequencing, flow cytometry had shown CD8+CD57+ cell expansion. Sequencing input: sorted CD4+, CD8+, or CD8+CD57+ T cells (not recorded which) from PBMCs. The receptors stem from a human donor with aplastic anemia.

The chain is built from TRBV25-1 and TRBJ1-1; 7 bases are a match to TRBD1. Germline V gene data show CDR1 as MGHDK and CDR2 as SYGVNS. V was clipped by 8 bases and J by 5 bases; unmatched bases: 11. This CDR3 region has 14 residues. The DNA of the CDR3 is TGTGCCAGCGTCGGTTGGCAGGGACAGACTGAAGCTTTCTTT. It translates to CASVGWQGQTEAFF.

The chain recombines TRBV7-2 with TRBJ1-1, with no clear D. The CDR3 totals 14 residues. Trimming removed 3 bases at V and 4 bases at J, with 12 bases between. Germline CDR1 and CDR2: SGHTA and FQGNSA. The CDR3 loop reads CASSFNWEGTEAFF. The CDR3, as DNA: TGTGCCAGCAGCTTTAACTGGGAGGGCACTGAAGCTTTCTTT.

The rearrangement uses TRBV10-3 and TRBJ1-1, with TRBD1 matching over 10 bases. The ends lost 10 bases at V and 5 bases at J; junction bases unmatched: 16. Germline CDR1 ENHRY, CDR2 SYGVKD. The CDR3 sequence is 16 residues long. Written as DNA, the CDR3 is TGTGCCAGCAAGGAGACAGGGGGCAGAGTAAGGACTGAAGCTTTCTTT. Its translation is CASKETGGRVRTEAFF.

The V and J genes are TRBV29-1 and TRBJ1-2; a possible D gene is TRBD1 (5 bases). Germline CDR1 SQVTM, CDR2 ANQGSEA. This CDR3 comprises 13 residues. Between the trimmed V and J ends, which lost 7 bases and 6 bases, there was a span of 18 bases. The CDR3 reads CSAGGVTRDGYTF. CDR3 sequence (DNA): TGCAGCGCTGGGGGGGTGACACGGGATGGCTACACCTTC.

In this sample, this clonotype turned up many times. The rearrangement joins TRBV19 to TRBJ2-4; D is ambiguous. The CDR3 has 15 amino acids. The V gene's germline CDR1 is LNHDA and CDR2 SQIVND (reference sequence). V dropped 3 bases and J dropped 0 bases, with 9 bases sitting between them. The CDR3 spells CASSIGSLAKNIQYF. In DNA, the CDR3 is TGTGCCAGTAGTATCGGAAGTCTAGCCAAAAACATTCAGTACTTC. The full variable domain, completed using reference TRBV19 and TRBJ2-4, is DGGITQSPKYLFRKEGQNVTLSCEQNLNHDAMYWYRQDPGQGLRLIYYSQIVNDFQKGDIAEGYSVSREKKESFPLTVTSAQKNPTAFYLCASSIGSLAKNIQYFGAGTRLSVL.

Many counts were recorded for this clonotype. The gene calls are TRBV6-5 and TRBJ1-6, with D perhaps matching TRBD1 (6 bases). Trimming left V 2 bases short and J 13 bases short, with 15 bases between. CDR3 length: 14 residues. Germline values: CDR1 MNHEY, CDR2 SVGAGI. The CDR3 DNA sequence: TGTGCCAGCAGTTACAAGACAGGCGGCTCTCCCCTCCACTTT. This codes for CASSYKTGGSPLHF.

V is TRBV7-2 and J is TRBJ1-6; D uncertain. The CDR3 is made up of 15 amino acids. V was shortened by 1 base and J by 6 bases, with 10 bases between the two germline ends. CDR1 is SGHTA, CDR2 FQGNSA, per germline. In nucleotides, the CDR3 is TGTGCCAGCAGCTTAGTACCGGGAGGTAATTCACCCCTCCACTTT. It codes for CASSLVPGGNSPLHF.

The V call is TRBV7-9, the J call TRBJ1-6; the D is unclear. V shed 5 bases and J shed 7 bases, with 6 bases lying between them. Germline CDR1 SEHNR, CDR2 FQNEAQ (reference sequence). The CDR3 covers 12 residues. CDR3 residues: CASSAANSPLHF. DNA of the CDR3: TGTGCCAGCAGCGCGGCGAATTCACCCCTCCACTTT. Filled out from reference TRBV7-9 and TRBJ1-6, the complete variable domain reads DTGVSQNPRHKITKRGQNVTFRCDPISEHNRLYWYRQTLGQGPEFLTYFQNEAQLEKSRLLSDRFSAERPKGSFSTLEIQRTEQGDSAMYLCASSAANSPLHFGNGTRLTVT.

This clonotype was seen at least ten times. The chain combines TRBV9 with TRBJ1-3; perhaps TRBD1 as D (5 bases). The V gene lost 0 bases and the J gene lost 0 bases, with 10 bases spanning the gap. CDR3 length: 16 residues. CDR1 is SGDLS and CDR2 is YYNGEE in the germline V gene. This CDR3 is CASSVEPGSSGNTIYF. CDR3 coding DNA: TGTGCCAGCAGCGTAGAACCAGGGTCCTCTGGAAACACCATATATTTT.

The CDR3 DNA reads TGTGCCACCAGAGATGACAGGGGGGAGAGCACTGAAGCTTTCTTT. Amino acid sequence: CATRDDRGESTEAFF. This rearrangement joins TRBV24-1 to TRBJ1-1; 9 nucleotides align to TRBD1. Looked up from germline, CDR1 is KGHDR and CDR2 is SFDVKD. V dropped 7 bases and J dropped 4; count of bases not matched to a gene: 9. The CDR3 covers 15 residues.

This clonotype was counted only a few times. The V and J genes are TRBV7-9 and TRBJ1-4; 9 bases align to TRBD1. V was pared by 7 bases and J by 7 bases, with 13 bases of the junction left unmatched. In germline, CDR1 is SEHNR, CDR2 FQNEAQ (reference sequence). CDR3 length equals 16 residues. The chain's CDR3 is CASISVGQGNTEKLFF. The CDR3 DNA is TGTGCCAGCATTTCAGTAGGACAGGGGAACACTGAAAAACTGTTTTTT.

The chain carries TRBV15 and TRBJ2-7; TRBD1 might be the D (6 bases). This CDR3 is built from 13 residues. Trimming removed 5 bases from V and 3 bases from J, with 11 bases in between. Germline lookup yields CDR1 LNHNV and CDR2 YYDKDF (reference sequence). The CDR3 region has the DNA TGTGCCACCAGCGTAACACAGGGCTACGAGCAGTACTTC. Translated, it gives CATSVTQGYEQYF. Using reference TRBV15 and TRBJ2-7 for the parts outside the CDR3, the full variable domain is DAMVIQNPRYQVTQFGKPVTLSCSQTLNHNVMYWYQQKSSQAPKLLFHYYDKDFNNEADTPDNFQSRRPNTSFCFLDIRSPGLGDTAMYLCATSVTQGYEQYFGPGTRLTVT.

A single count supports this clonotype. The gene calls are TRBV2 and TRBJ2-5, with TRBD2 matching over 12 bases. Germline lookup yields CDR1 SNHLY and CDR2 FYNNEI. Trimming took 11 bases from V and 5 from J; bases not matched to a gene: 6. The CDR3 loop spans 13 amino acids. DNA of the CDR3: TGTGCCGTTCCGGGACTAGCGGGCGAGACCCAGTACTTC. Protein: CAVPGLAGETQYF.

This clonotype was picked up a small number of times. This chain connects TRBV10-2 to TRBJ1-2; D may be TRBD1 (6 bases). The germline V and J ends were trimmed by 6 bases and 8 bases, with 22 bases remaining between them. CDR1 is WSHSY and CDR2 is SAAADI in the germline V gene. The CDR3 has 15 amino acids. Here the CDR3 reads CASREQGPQVRGYTF. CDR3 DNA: TGCGCCAGCAGAGAACAGGGCCCCCAGGTGAGGGGCTACACCTTC.

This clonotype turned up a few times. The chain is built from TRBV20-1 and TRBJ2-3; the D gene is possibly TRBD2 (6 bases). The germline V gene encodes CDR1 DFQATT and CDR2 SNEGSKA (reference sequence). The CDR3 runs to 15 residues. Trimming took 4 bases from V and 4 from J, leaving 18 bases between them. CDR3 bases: TGCAGTGCTATGGTTGGGGGTGGAGGGTCAGATACGCAGTATTTT. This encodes CSAMVGGGGSDTQYF.

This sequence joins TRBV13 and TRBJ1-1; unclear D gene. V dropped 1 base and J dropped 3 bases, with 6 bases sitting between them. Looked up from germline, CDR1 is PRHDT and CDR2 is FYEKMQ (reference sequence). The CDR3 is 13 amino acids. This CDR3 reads CASSLDSHTEAFF. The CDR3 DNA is TGTGCCAGCAGCTTAGATTCGCACACTGAAGCTTTCTTT. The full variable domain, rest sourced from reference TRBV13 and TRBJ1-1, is AAGVIQSPRHLIKEKRETATLKCYPIPRHDTVYWYQQGPGQDPQFLISFYEKMQSDKGSIPDRFSAQQFSDYHSELNMSSLELGDSALYFCASSLDSHTEAFFGQGTRLTVV.

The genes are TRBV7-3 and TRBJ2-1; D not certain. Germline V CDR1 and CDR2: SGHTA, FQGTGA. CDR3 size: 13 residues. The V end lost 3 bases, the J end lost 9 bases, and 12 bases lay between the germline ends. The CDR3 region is CASSFFGLTEQFF. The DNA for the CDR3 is TGTGCCAGCAGCTTTTTTGGGCTGACTGAGCAGTTCTTC.

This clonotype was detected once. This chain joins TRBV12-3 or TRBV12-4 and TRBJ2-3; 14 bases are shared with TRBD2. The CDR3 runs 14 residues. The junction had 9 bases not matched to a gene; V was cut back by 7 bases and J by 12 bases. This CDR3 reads CASIPGLAGGTQYF. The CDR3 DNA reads TGTGCCAGCATTCCCGGACTAGCGGGGGGCACTCAGTATTTT.

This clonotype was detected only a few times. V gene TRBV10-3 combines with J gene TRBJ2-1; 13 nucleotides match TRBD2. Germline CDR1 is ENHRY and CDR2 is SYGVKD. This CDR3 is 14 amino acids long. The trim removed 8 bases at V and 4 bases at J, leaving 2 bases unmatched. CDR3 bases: TGTGCCATCGGGACTAGCGGGGCATACAATGAGCAGTTCTTC. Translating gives CAIGTSGAYNEQFF.

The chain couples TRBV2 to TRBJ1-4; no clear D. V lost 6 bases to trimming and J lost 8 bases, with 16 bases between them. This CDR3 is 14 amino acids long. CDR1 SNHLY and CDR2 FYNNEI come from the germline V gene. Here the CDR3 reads CASRAGHTGEKLFF. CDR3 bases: TGTGCCAGCAGGGCGGGCCACACTGGGGAAAAACTGTTTTTT.

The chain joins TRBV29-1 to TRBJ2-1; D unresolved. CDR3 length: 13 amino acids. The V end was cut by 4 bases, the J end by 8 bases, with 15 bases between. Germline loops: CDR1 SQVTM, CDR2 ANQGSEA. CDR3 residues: CSVVPGSWDEQFF. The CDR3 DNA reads TGCAGCGTTGTTCCCGGGTCTTGGGATGAGCAGTTCTTC.

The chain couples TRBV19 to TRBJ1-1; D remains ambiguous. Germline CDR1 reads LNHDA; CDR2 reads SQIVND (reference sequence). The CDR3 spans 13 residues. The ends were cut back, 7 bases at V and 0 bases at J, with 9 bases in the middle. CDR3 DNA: TGTGCCAGTATGGGGAAAGTGAACACTGAAGCTTTCTTT. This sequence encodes CASMGKVNTEAFF.

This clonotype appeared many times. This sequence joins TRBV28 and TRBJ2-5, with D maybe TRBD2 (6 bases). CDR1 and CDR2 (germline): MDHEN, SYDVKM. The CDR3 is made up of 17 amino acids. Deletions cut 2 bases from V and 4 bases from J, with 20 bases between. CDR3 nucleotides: TGTGCCAGCAGTTTAAGGTCGCCTTCGGGGGTGAGAGAGACCCAGTACTTC. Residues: CASSLRSPSGVRETQYF.

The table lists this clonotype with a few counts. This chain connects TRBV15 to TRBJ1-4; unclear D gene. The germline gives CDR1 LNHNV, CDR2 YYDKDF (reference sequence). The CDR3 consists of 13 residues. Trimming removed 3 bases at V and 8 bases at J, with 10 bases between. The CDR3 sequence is CATSRASREKLFF. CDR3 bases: TGTGCCACCAGCAGGGCCTCTAGAGAAAAACTGTTTTTT. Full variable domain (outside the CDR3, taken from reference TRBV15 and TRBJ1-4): DAMVIQNPRYQVTQFGKPVTLSCSQTLNHNVMYWYQQKSSQAPKLLFHYYDKDFNNEADTPDNFQSRRPNTSFCFLDIRSPGLGDTAMYLCATSRASREKLFFGSGTQLSVL.

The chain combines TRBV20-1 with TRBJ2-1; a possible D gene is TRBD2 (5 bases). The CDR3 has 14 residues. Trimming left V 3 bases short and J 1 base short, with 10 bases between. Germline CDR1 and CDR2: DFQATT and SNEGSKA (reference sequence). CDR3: CSASSRESYNEQFF. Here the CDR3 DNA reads TGCAGTGCTAGCTCTCGGGAATCCTACAATGAGCAGTTCTTC.

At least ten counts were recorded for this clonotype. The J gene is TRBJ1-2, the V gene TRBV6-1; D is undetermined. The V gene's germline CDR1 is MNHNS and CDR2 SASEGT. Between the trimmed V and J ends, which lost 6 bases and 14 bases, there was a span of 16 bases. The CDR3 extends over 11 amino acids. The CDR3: CASRDSGDDTF. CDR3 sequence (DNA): TGTGCCAGCAGGGATAGCGGCGATGATACCTTC.

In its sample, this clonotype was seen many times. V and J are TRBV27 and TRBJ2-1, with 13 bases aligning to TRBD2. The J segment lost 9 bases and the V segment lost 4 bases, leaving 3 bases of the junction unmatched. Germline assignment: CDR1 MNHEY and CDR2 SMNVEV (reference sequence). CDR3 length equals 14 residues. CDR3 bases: TGTGCCAGCAGTTCGGGACTAGCGGGGCTTGAGCAGTTCTTC. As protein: CASSSGLAGLEQFF.

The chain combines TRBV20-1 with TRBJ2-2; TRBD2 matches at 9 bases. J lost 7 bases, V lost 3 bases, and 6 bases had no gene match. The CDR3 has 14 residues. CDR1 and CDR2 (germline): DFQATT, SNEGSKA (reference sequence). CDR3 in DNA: TGCAGTGCTAGGGCGGGAGGGCCCGTCGGGGAGCTGTTTTTT. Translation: CSARAGGPVGELFF.

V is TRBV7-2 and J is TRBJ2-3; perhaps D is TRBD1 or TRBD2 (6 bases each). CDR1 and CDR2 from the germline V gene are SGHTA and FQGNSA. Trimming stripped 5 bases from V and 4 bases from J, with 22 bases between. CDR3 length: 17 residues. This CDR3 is CASSLRTARRGPDTQYF. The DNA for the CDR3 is TGTGCCAGCAGCCTCCGGACAGCCAGGAGGGGTCCAGATACGCAGTATTTT.

The CDR3 is CASSPAGSTDTQYF. CDR3 bases: TGTGCCAGCAGCCCAGCGGGGTCCACAGATACGCAGTATTTT. V and J are TRBV2 and TRBJ2-3; 7 nucleotides align to TRBD2. V shed 6 bases, J shed 2 bases, and the junction held 5 bases outside the gene matches. The CDR3 is 14 amino acids. Germline CDR1 reads SNHLY; CDR2 reads FYNNEI.